This T cell receptor (beta chain) stems from a study of response to subunit inactivated influenza vaccine. The study's findings and limits: There was a suggestion from the authors that each seasonal influenza vaccination recruits few new T cells.

Concerning this clonotype: Its specificity is not known.

TCRdb redid the calling of the RT-PCR reads with MiXCR, one entry per CDR3 protein. Seen here are about 650,000 distinct CDR3 sequences, roughly 15% observed once, and the top ten hold roughly 7.2%. Germline lookup yields CDR1 MGHRA and CDR2 YSYEKL. CDR3 length: 14 amino acids. With 0 bases removed from V and 8 bases from J, the gap between germline ends came to 11 bases. Here the sequenced sample was PBMCs from blood, taken roughly 2 weeks before vaccination. This sequence joins TRBV4-1 and TRBJ2-1, with D uncertain. The sequence was obtained from a man aged 50-59 years who received an inactivated influenza vaccine. CDR3 coding DNA: TGCGCCAGCAGCCAAGATATCAGTAAGGATGAGCAGTTCTTC. It translates to CASSQDISKDEQFF.